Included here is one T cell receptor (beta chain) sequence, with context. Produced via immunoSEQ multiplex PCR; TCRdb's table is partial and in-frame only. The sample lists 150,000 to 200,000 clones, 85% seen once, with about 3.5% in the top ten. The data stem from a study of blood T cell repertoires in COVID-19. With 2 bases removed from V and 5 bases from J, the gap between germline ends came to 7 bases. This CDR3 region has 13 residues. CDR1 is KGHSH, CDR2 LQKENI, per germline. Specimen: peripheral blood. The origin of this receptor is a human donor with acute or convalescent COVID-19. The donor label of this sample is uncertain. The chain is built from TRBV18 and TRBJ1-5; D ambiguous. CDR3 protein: CASSPVGDQPQHF. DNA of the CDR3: TGTGCCAGCTCACCAGTCGGGGATCAGCCCCAGCATTTT.